A single sample gave rise to the 9 T cell receptor beta chains below, sequenced in a study of T cells in Graves' hyperthyroidism and ophthalmopathy. Amplification yielded TCR beta CDR3 regions, with RNA transcripts as the source. In the first-round RT-PCR of the TCR CDR3, the HTBI primer set was used. One entry per CDR3 protein, called by TCRdb with MiXCR from the multiplex PCR reads. The sample has 480,000 or so distinct CDR3 sequences, around 50% seen once. Sequenced sample: peripheral blood or thyroid tissue (not recorded which). These TCRs come from an adult woman with Graves' disease, either hyperthyroidism or ophthalmopathy (not recorded which).

V is TRBV13 and J is TRBJ2-7, with 7 bases aligning to TRBD1. With 3 bases clipped from V and 2 bases from J, the junction kept 4 bases outside the gene matches. This CDR3 spans 14 amino acids. CDR1 PRHDT and CDR2 FYEKMQ come from the germline V gene (reference sequence). The CDR3 sequence is CASSFGTEAYEQYF. The DNA of the CDR3 is TGTGCCAGCAGCTTCGGGACAGAAGCCTACGAGCAGTACTTC. Using reference TRBV13 and TRBJ2-7 for the parts outside the CDR3, the full variable domain is AAGVIQSPRHLIKEKRETATLKCYPIPRHDTVYWYQQGPGQDPQFLISFYEKMQSDKGSIPDRFSAQQFSDYHSELNMSSLELGDSALYFCASSFGTEAYEQYFGPGTRLTVT.

This clonotype was detected many times. This chain connects TRBV2 to TRBJ2-5; D is ambiguous. CDR1 SNHLY and CDR2 FYNNEI come from the germline V gene. There are 12 residues in the CDR3. V was pared by 4 bases and J by 4 bases, with 7 bases between. Written as DNA, the CDR3 is TGTGCCAGCAGTGTGACTCGAGAGACCCAGTACTTC. It encodes CASSVTRETQYF.

This clonotype has ten or more counts. The V call is TRBV20-1, the J call TRBJ1-3; D is unclear. Germline V gene sequence: CDR1 DFQATT, CDR2 SNEGSKA (reference sequence). The CDR3 extends over 15 amino acids. The V and J ends lost 3 bases and 0 bases respectively, with 12 bases between them. CDR3 loop: CSASPRWGSGNTIYF. The CDR3 bases are TGCAGTGCTAGCCCTCGATGGGGCTCTGGAAACACCATATATTTT.

This clonotype was recorded many times. The chain links TRBV20-1 to TRBJ1-5, with a weak D call TRBD1 (6 bases). This CDR3 spans 13 amino acids. Germline-derived CDR1 and CDR2 are DFQATT and SNEGSKA (reference sequence). Trimming took off 4 bases at V and 6 bases at J, with 13 bases between the two ends. Here the CDR3 reads CSAIQGVAQPQHF. The CDR3 nucleotides read TGCAGTGCTATACAGGGTGTAGCTCAGCCCCAGCATTTT.

The chain employs TRBV11-1 and TRBJ1-2; 11 positions agree with TRBD1. The tail of the sequence fits TRBJ2-1 better, so the J call may be wrong. CDR1 is SGHAT, CDR2 FQDESV, per germline (reference sequence). CDR3 size: 15 residues. The CDR3 bases are TGTGCCAGCAGCCCCCGGGACAGGGGGTCGACTGAGCAGTTCTTC. This gives the protein CASSPRDRGSTEQFF.

The chain combines TRBV9 with TRBJ2-2, with TRBD2 as a possible D gene (5 bases). The CDR3 spans 15 residues. Deletions cut 2 bases from V and 3 bases from J, with 11 bases between. CDR1 and CDR2 (germline): SGDLS, YYNGEE. As DNA, the CDR3 is TGTGCCAGCAGCGTCTCCGGGGAATACACCGGGGAGCTGTTTTTT. Its protein is CASSVSGEYTGELFF.

This clonotype was seen many times. The chain is built from TRBV25-1 and TRBJ1-6; 8 bases align to TRBD1. Germline values: CDR1 MGHDK, CDR2 SYGVNS. The CDR3 sequence is 14 residues long. Germline trimming cut 8 bases from V and 9 bases from J; bases unmatched to any gene: 9. In DNA form, the CDR3 reads TGTGCCAGCCAAAAGACAGGGGAAACTTCACCCCTCCACTTT. Amino acid sequence: CASQKTGETSPLHF.

This chain connects TRBV2 to TRBJ1-5; no clear D gene. With 2 bases removed from V and 6 bases from J, the gap between germline ends came to 8 bases. Germline V gene lookup returns CDR1 SNHLY and CDR2 FYNNEI. The CDR3 extends over 13 amino acids. The CDR3 nucleotides are TGTGCCAGCAGTGAACTCGGTAGTCAGCCCCAGCATTTT. Translated: CASSELGSQPQHF.

This clonotype has at least ten counts. The rearrangement joins TRBV6-1 to TRBJ2-5, with TRBD2 identical over 7 bases. Trimming removed 2 bases from V and 2 bases from J; junction bases left unmatched: 5. Germline-derived CDR1 and CDR2 are MNHNS and SASEGT. CDR3 length: 15 residues. CDR3 DNA: TGTGCCAGCAGTGAAACCCTCGGGGGGCAAGAGACCCAGTACTTC. Translation gives CASSETLGGQETQYF.